This T cell receptor beta chain came from a study of cytomegalovirus exposure and HLA in healthy donors. Study conclusions and caveats: 150 or so TCR beta chains were listed as cytomegalovirus-associated. Near-uniform donor sequencing depth was presumed by presence/absence analyses.

To note about this clone: Its target is unknown.

The PCR was carried out with 60 Vbeta primers and 13 Jbeta primers. In the authors' workflow: It was a later analysis that counted tens of millions of unique TCR beta chains, of which approximately 11 million were shared. The assay was immunoSEQ multiplex PCR, and TCRdb's table has in-frame clones only and misses some. V and J calls and clone size are copied from that table; D and trimming were computed from the DNA. The sample contains fewer than 250,000 clones, 65% to 80% of which appear only once. In germline, CDR1 is LNHNV, CDR2 YYDKDF (reference sequence). The V segment lost 5 bases and the J segment 10 bases; nucleotides outside the gene matches: 1. The CDR3 consists of 11 residues.

The sequenced sample consisted of PBMCs. The rearrangement uses TRBV15 and TRBJ2-1, with 8 bases fitting TRBD1. The clonotype comes from a man in his forties in good health and CMV-seronegative. CDR3 sequence: CATSGDREQFF. Here the CDR3 DNA reads TGTGCCACCAGCGGGGACAGGGAGCAGTTCTTC.